These T cell receptor beta chains were read from a single sample in a study of shared clonotypes between healthy human individuals. Data came from immunoSEQ multiplex PCR; TCRdb stores just in-frame clones and leaves some out. The sample lists some 490,000 clones; 65% to 85% were seen once. Sequencing used PBMCs. Receptor source: a woman aged 40 to 50 in good health. Some clones in this sample may be carry-over from other donors' samples. Each CDR3 is given with its conserved first and last residue. A D gene is named only where the DNA matches it firmly. Size tells how often a clone was seen (once, few, many) or the class of an expanded clone, and some rows leave it out.

V gene	clone size	D gene	J gene	CDR3 length	CDR3 DNA	CDR3 protein
TRBV5-1	-	-	TRBJ2-7	15	TGCGCCAGCAGCTTGTACGGGGCTATAGACTACGAGCAGTACTTC	CASSLYGAIDYEQYF
TRBV4-1	-	-	TRBJ1-5	17	TGCGCCAGCAGCCAAGAAAGGAGCAGGGAGAGCAATCAGCCCCAGCATTTT	CASSQERSRESNQPQHF
TRBV11-3	-	TRBD2	TRBJ2-2	19	TGTGCCAGCAGCCTCAGACTAGCGGGAGGCCCCACGAACACCGGGGAGCTGTTTTTT	CASSLRLAGGPTNTGELFF
TRBV7-9	-	TRBD2	TRBJ2-1	15	TGTGCCAGCAGCCCCCGGGCGGGAGGGCGCCATGAGCAGTTCTTC	CASSPRAGGRHEQFF
TRBV18	once	-	TRBJ2-2	16	TGTGCCAGCTCACCACCGGGGGAAACGAACACCGGGGAGCTGTTTTTT	CASSPPGETNTGELFF
TRBV7-9	few	-	TRBJ1-5	14	TGTGCCAGCAGCCTCGAGGCGGGCAATCAGCCCCAGCATTTT	CASSLEAGNQPQHF
TRBV28	-	TRBD1	TRBJ2-7	14	TGTGCCAGCAGGGACGAGGACAGGGTGGAGGAGCAGTACTTC	CASRDEDRVEEQYF
TRBV7-3	-	-	TRBJ2-1	13	TGTGCCAGCAGCTTAGGGACCACGACAGAGCAGTTCTTC	CASSLGTTTEQFF
TRBV6-5	-	TRBD1	TRBJ1-2	14	TGTGCCAGCAGTGTCTCCCGGGACAGCTATGGCTACACCTTC	CASSVSRDSYGYTF
TRBV27	-	-	TRBJ2-5	15	TGTGCCAGCAGTTTAAGCCCAGAAGGAGGAGAGACCCAGTACTTC	CASSLSPEGGETQYF
TRBV5-8	-	-	TRBJ2-7	15	TGTGCCAGCAGCTTGGAGGGACCCTCATCCTACGAGCAGTACTTC	CASSLEGPSSYEQYF
TRBV2	-	TRBD1	TRBJ1-2	15	TGTGTCCAGCGTCGCATGACAGGGGGCGGGTATGGCTACACCTTC	CVQRRMTGGGYGYTF
TRBV7-8	-	-	TRBJ2-5	12	TGTGCCAGCAGCCCTCTAGGGGAGACCCAGTACTTC	CASSPLGETQYF
TRBV6-7	-	-	TRBJ1-3	14	TGTGCCAGCGACGGTTCCGACTGGGGGAACACCATATATTTT	CASDGSDWGNTIYF
TRBV9	-	TRBD2	TRBJ2-1	14	TGTGCCAGCAGCGTAGTTGGGAGGGCCAATGAGCAGTTCTTC	CASSVVGRANEQFF
TRBV10-3	-	TRBD1	TRBJ1-1	13	TGTGCCATCTCGACAGGGGCGAACACTGAAGCTTTCTTT	CAISTGANTEAFF
TRBV28	-	-	TRBJ1-2	15	TGTGCCAGCGGGACACGGACGGGAGGGAACTATGGCTACACCTTC	CASGTRTGGNYGYTF
TRBV28	-	-	TRBJ1-1	16	TGTGCCAGCAGTTTTTGGGGAATGGGGGGAAACACTGAAGCTTTCTTT	CASSFWGMGGNTEAFF
TRBV7-3	-	TRBD2	TRBJ2-3	15	TGTGCCAGCAGCGCATCCGGGACTAACACAGATACGCAGTATTTT	CASSASGTNTDTQYF
TRBV29-1	-	-	TRBJ2-2	12	TGCAGCGTTGGGGACACAGCCGGGGAGCTGTTTTTT	CSVGDTAGELFF
TRBV2	many	TRBD1	TRBJ1-2	12	TGTGCCAGCGACAGGGATGGCTATGGCTACACCTTC	CASDRDGYGYTF
TRBV7-3	-	-	TRBJ2-3	15	TGTGCCAGCAGCTTATCCGGGACTAGCACAGATACGCAGTATTTT	CASSLSGTSTDTQYF
TRBV10-1	-	-	TRBJ1-1	21	TGCGCCAGCAGCGCCATCCAAGTCGGGGGTGGTCCAGATTTTTTGAACACTGAAGCTTTCTTT	CASSAIQVGGGPDFLNTEAFF
TRBV6-1	-	TRBD2	TRBJ2-5	13	TGTGCCAGCAGCCCCGGGAGGTCAGAGACCCAGTACTTC	CASSPGRSETQYF
TRBV27	-	-	TRBJ1-5	16	TGTGCCAGCAGTTTATCCGGGCAGGGTGGCAATCAGCCCCAGCATTTT	CASSLSGQGGNQPQHF
TRBV6-5	few	TRBD2	TRBJ2-1	14	TGTGCCAGCAGTTTAACGCGGGAGCGGGGTGAGCAGTTCTTC	CASSLTRERGEQFF
TRBV6-5	-	-	TRBJ2-1	13	TGTGCCAGCACCGCCCCCTGGGATAATGAGCAGTTCTTC	CASTAPWDNEQFF
TRBV7-9	-	-	TRBJ2-2	14	TGTGCCAGCAGCTTTTGGGCAGACACCGGGGAGCTGTTTTTT	CASSFWADTGELFF
TRBV7-2	-	TRBD2	TRBJ2-3	16	TGTGCCAGCAGCTTAGTAGGACTAGCGGGAGCAGATACGCAGTATTTT	CASSLVGLAGADTQYF
TRBV30	-	-	TRBJ1-1	12	TGTGCCCGCGACAGGATGAACACTGAAGCTTTCTTT	CARDRMNTEAFF
TRBV7-2	-	-	TRBJ2-7	14	TGTGCCAGCAGCTTAGGGCCGTCGGGGTACGAGCAGTACTTC	CASSLGPSGYEQYF
TRBV7-9	-	-	TRBJ2-1	11	TGTGCCAGCAGCCCCGGGGATGAGCAGTTCTTC	CASSPGDEQFF
TRBV18	-	TRBD2	TRBJ2-7	17	TGTGCCAGCTCACCGGGGACTAGCGGGATCATTTTCTACGAGCAGTACTTC	CASSPGTSGIIFYEQYF
TRBV7-6	-	-	TRBJ2-7	13	TGTGCCAGCAGCCTGGGGGGAGAGGCCGAGCAGTACTTC	CASSLGGEAEQYF
TRBV7-2	few	-	TRBJ2-5	15	TGTGCCGGCAGCCTCGGGGAGGGGGTAGGGGAGACCCAGTACTTC	CAGSLGEGVGETQYF
TRBV6-5	-	-	TRBJ1-3	14	TGTGCCAGCAGTTACGGGAGGGAGGGAAACACCATATATTTT	CASSYGREGNTIYF